This T cell receptor (beta chain) was recovered during a study of T cells expressing NK-cell markers. Study summary: With respect to HCMV, most of the eight sequenced donors were seropositive, and one was seronegative. Study results and caveats: Similarly, these clonotypes led the CD3+CD56-NKG2C+ fraction as well in a handful of donors. CD8+ T cells in roughly six donors included dominant NKG2C+ clonotypes at about 1.0-7.0%.

As to this clonotype: What it binds is unknown.

The CDR3 spans 20 residues. The germline gives CDR1 SGHAT, CDR2 FQDESV (reference sequence). TCR beta cDNA was generated via 5'RACE template switching incorporating UMIs. One entry per CDR3 protein, without DNA, is what TCRdb gives after re-calling the 5' RACE reads. The sample's table shows around 380,000 distinct CDR3 sequences. This receptor was identified in a woman aged 45 to 65 in good health. The chain joins TRBV11-1 to TRBJ1-5; TCRdb's assignment of TRBD1 cannot be checked, as there is no DNA. The sample taken for sequencing was blood T cells: a sorted CD56 or NKG2C T cell subset, CD4+ or CD8+ T cells, or bulk PBMC T cells (not recorded which). The CDR3 loop is CASSLVVGRDREGSNQPQHF.